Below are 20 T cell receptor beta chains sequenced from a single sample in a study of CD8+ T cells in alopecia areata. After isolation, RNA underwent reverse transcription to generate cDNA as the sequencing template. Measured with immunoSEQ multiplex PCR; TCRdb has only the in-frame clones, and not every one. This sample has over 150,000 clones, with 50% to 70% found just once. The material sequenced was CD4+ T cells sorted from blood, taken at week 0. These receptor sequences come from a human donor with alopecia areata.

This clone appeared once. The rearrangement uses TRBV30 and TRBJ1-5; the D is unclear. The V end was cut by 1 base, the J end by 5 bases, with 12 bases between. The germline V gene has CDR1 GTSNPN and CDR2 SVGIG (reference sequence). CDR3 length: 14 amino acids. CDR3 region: CAWSGILFDQPQHF. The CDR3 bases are TGTGCCTGGAGTGGTATCCTGTTTGATCAGCCCCAGCATTTT. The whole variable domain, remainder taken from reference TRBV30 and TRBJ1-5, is SQTIHQWPATLVQPVGSPLSLECTVEGTSNPNLYWYRQAAGRGLQLLFYSVGIGQISSEVPQNLSASRPQDRQFILSSKKLLLSDSGFYLCAWSGILFDQPQHFGDGTRLSIL.

Written as DNA, the CDR3 is TGTGCCAGCAGCCCCCGGCAGGGGCCCGGGGAGCTGTTTTTT. Its protein product is CASSPRQGPGELFF. The rearrangement joins TRBV7-3 to TRBJ2-2, with a tentative D call TRBD1 (6 bases). Germline V CDR1 and CDR2: SGHTA, FQGTGA. The CDR3 totals 14 residues. V lost 5 bases to trimming and J lost 6 bases, with 13 bases between them.

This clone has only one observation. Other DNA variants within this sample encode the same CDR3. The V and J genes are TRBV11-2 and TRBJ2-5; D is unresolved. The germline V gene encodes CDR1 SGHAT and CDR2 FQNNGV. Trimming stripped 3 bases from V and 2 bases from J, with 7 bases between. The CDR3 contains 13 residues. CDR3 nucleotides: TGTGCCAGCAGCTTCAACACTCAAGAGACCCAGTACTTC. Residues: CASSFNTQETQYF.

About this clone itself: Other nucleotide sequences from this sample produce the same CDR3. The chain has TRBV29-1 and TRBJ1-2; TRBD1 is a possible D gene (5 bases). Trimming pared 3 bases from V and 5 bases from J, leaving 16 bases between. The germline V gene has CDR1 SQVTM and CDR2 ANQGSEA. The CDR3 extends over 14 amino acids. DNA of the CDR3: TGCAGCGTTGAGGGGCAGGGCGGGGGATATGGCTACACCTTC. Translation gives CSVEGQGGGYGYTF.

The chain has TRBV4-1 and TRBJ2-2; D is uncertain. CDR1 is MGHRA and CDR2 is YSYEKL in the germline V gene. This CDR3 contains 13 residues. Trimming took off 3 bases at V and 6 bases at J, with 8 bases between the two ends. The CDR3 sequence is CASSHERAGELFF. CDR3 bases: TGCGCCAGCAGCCACGAACGGGCCGGGGAGCTGTTTTTT.

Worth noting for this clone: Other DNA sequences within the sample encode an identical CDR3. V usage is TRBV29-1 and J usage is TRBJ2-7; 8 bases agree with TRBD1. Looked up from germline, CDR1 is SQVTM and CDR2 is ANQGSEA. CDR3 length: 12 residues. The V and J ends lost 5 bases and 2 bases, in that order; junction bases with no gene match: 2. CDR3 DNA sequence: TGCAGCGTTTCGACAGGGGCCTACGAGCAGTACTTC. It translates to CSVSTGAYEQYF.

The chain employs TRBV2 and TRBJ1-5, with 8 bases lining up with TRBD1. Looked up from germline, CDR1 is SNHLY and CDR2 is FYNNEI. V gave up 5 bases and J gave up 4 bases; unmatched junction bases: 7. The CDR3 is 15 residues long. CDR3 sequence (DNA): TGTGCCAGCAGTTCTGGACAGGGACTTAATCAGCCCCAGCATTTT. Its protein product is CASSSGQGLNQPQHF.

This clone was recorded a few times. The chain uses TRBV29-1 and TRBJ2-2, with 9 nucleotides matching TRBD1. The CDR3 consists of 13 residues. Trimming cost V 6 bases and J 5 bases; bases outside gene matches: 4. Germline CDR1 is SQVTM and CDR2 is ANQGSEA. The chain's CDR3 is CSVDRGGTGELFF. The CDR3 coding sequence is TGCAGCGTGGACAGGGGTGGGACCGGGGAGCTGTTTTTT.

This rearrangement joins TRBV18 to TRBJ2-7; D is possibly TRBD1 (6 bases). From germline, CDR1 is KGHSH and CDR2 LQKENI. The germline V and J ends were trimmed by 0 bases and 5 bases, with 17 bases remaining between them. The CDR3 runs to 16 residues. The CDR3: CASSPPVSQGRHEQYF. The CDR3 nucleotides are TGTGCCAGCTCACCACCGGTAAGCCAGGGGCGTCACGAGCAGTACTTC.

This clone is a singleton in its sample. The CDR3 DNA reads as TGTGCCAGTAGACAAGGGTCCAGTCAGCAGCCCCAGCATTTT. Protein sequence: CASRQGSSQQPQHF. The chain uses TRBV19 and TRBJ1-5; no firm D call. V lost 6 bases and J 7 bases, leaving 16 bases between the germline ends. CDR1 and CDR2 from the germline V gene are LNHDA and SQIVND (reference sequence). The CDR3 extends over 14 amino acids. The entire variable domain, with the rest obtained from reference TRBV19 and TRBJ1-5, is as follows: DGGITQSPKYLFRKEGQNVTLSCEQNLNHDAMYWYRQDPGQGLRLIYYSQIVNDFQKGDIAEGYSVSREKKESFPLTVTSAQKNPTAFYLCASRQGSSQQPQHFGDGTRLSIL.

CDR3 sequence reads: CASSFVPGQVYEQYF. The CDR3 nucleotides read TGTGCCAGCAGCTTTGTTCCGGGACAGGTTTACGAGCAGTACTTC. This rearrangement joins TRBV7-2 to TRBJ2-7; 8 nucleotides line up with TRBD1. Looked up from germline, CDR1 is SGHTA and CDR2 is FQGNSA. V shed 3 bases and J 4 bases; nucleotides not matched to a gene: 8. The CDR3 length is 15 residues.

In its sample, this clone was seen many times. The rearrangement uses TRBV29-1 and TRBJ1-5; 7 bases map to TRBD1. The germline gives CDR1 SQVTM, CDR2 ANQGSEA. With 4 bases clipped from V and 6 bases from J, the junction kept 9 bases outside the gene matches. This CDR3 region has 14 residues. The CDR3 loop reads CSVAGDRVGQPQHF. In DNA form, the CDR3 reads TGCAGCGTTGCCGGAGACAGGGTTGGTCAGCCCCAGCATTTT.

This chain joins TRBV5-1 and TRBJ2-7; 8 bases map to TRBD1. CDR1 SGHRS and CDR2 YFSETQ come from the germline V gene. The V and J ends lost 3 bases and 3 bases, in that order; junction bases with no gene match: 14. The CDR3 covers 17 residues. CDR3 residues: CASSSPRDRQPYYEQYF. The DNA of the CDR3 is TGCGCCAGCAGCTCGCCCCGGGACAGGCAACCCTACTACGAGCAGTACTTC.

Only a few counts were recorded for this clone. CDR3 protein: CASSSGRLKTYNEQFF. Here the CDR3 DNA reads TGTGCCAGCAGTTCAGGCAGGTTAAAAACCTACAATGAGCAGTTCTTC. The V call is TRBV6-5, the J call TRBJ2-1, with D uncertain. The CDR3 covers 16 residues. CDR1 and CDR2 (germline): MNHEY, SVGAGI. The V gene lost 4 bases and the J gene lost 2 bases, with 15 bases spanning the gap.

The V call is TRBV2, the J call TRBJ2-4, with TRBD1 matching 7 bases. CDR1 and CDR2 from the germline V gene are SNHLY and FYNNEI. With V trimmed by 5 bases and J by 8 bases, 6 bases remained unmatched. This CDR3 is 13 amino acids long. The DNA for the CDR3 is TGTGCCAGCAGTCTTGGGACAGATGACATTCAGTACTTC. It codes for CASSLGTDDIQYF.

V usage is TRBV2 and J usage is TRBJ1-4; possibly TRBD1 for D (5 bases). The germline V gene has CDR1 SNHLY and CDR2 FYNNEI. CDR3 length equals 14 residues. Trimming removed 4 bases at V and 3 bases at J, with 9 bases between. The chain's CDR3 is CASSVRGANEKLFF. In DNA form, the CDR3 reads TGTGCCAGCAGTGTGCGAGGGGCTAATGAAAAACTGTTTTTT.

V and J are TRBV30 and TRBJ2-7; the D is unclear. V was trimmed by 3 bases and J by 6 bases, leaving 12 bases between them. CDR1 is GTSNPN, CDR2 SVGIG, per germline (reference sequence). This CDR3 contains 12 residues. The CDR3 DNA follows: TGTGCCTGGAGGCCCGTTGGTCGCGAGCAGTACTTC. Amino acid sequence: CAWRPVGREQYF.

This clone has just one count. CDR3 residues: CAWGTGDIYEQFF. For the CDR3, the DNA is TGTGCCTGGGGGACAGGGGATATTTATGAGCAGTTCTTC. The chain couples TRBV30 to TRBJ2-1; 10 bases are a match to TRBD1. Germline V CDR1 and CDR2: GTSNPN, SVGIG (reference sequence). There are 13 residues in the CDR3. With V trimmed by 5 bases and J by 8 bases, 6 bases remained unmatched.

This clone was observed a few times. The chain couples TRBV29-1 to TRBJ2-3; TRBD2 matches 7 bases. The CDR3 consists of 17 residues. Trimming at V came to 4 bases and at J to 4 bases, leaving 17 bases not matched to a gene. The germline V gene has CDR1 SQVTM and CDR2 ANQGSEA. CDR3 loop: CSVAVVTSVLVADTQYF. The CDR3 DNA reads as TGCAGCGTTGCTGTCGTAACTAGCGTGTTAGTCGCAGATACGCAGTATTTT.

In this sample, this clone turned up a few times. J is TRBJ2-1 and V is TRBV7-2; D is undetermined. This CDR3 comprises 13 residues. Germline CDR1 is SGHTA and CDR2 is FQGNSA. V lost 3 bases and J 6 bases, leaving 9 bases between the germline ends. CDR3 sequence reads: CASSLDPLNEQFF. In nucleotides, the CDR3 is TGTGCCAGCAGCTTGGACCCACTCAATGAGCAGTTCTTC. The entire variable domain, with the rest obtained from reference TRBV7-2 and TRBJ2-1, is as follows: GAGVSQSPSNKVTEKGKDVELRCDPISGHTALYWYRQSLGQGLEFLIYFQGNSAPDKSGLPSDRFSAERTGGSVSTLTIQRTQQEDSAVYLCASSLDPLNEQFFGPGTRLTVL.